These 16 T cell receptor beta chains came from one sample sequenced in a study of response to subunit inactivated influenza vaccine. TCRdb used MiXCR to reprocess the RT-PCR reads, holding one entry per CDR3 protein. The table has approximately 490,000 distinct CDR3 sequences, under 8.5% seen once. This specimen consisted of PBMCs from blood, obtained less than 30 months after vaccination. The origin of the receptors is a man between 50 and 69 years old who received an inactivated influenza vaccine.

The rearrangement uses TRBV7-2 and TRBJ2-1; 10 bases agree with TRBD2. The CDR3 consists of 14 residues. Germline V gene lookup returns CDR1 SGHTA and CDR2 FQGNSA. Trimming removed 8 bases from V and 4 bases from J; junction bases left unmatched: 5. CDR3 residues: CASGRSGRYNEQFF. The DNA of the CDR3 is TGTGCCAGCGGTCGTAGCGGGAGGTACAATGAGCAGTTCTTC.

The chain employs TRBV3-1 and TRBJ1-5; perhaps TRBD1 as D (5 bases). The germline gives CDR1 LGHDT, CDR2 YNNKEL (reference sequence). This CDR3 has 16 residues. V was cut by 0 bases and J by 6 bases, with 15 bases left in between. The CDR3 DNA reads TGTGCCAGCAGCCAAGATCATAGGGCAGGGATTCAGCCCCAGCATTTT. Its protein product is CASSQDHRAGIQPQHF.

In its sample, this clonotype was seen a few times. A junction end diverges from the germline sequence, so it may reflect a read error. This rearrangement joins TRBV29-1 to TRBJ2-1; D possibly corresponds to TRBD1 (6 bases). This CDR3 has 13 amino acids. Per germline, CDR1 SQVTM and CDR2 ANQGSEA. The CDR3 DNA sequence: TGCAGCGTTGCACAGGGACCCTACTATGAGCAGTTCTTC. This encodes CSVAQGPYYEQFF.

The chain links TRBV28 to TRBJ2-7; D is perhaps TRBD2 (6 bases). Trimming took 3 bases from V and 1 from J, leaving 10 bases between them. Germline lookup yields CDR1 MDHEN and CDR2 SYDVKM. CDR3 length: 14 amino acids. The DNA for the CDR3 is TGTGCCAGCAGTTTCCCGCGGGATTCCTACGAGCAGTACTTC. Amino acids: CASSFPRDSYEQYF.

This clonotype was observed a handful of times. The chain links TRBV7-2 to TRBJ1-6, with D tentatively TRBD1 (5 bases). V gave up 1 base and J gave up 3 bases, with 7 bases separating them. The length of the CDR3 is 15 residues. Germline V gene lookup returns CDR1 SGHTA and CDR2 FQGNSA. The CDR3 sequence: CASSLVGDYNSPLHF. The CDR3, as DNA: TGTGCCAGCAGCTTAGTAGGGGACTATAATTCACCCCTCCACTTT.

This chain connects TRBV5-1 to TRBJ2-7, with D maybe TRBD2 (5 bases). V lost 0 bases and J lost 4, with 5 bases in between. CDR1 SGHRS and CDR2 YFSETQ come from the germline V gene. This CDR3 is 12 amino acids long. The CDR3 is CASSLERYEQYF. DNA for the CDR3: TGCGCCAGCAGCTTGGAGCGGTACGAGCAGTACTTC.

Many counts were recorded for this clonotype. The V call is TRBV19, the J call TRBJ2-1; possibly TRBD1 for D (6 bases). V lost 3 bases, J lost 2 bases, and 17 bases lay in between. The CDR3 length is 17 residues. Germline CDR1 is LNHDA and CDR2 is SQIVND (reference sequence). The CDR3 loop reads CASSMTLVGGTYNEQFF. In DNA form, the CDR3 reads TGTGCCAGTAGTATGACCCTTGTAGGGGGAACCTACAATGAGCAGTTCTTC. Full variable domain (remainder filled in from reference TRBV19 and TRBJ2-1): DGGITQSPKYLFRKEGQNVTLSCEQNLNHDAMYWYRQDPGQGLRLIYYSQIVNDFQKGDIAEGYSVSREKKESFPLTVTSAQKNPTAFYLCASSMTLVGGTYNEQFFGPGTRLTVL.

The chain is built from TRBV4-2 and TRBJ2-7; D is perhaps TRBD1 (6 bases). The length of the CDR3 is 13 residues. The V end lost 4 bases, the J end lost 2 bases, and 9 bases lay between the germline ends. The germline V gene encodes CDR1 LGHNA and CDR2 YNFKEQ. The CDR3 reads CASSPTGTYEQYF. The CDR3 DNA reads as TGTGCCAGCAGCCCGACAGGAACCTACGAGCAGTACTTC.

This clonotype was counted between two and nine times. The chain couples TRBV4-2 to TRBJ1-1; 12 positions match TRBD1. The CDR3 spans 19 residues. J gave up 4 bases and V 0 bases, and 12 bases lay outside the gene matches. Germline V gene data show CDR1 as LGHNA and CDR2 as YNFKEQ. CDR3 in DNA: TGTGCCAGCAGCCAAGATCCTCCCGGGACAGGGGGCCTGTCCACTGAAGCTTTCTTT. It is translated as CASSQDPPGTGGLSTEAFF.

This clonotype was seen at least ten times. CDR3 in DNA: TGTGCCAGCAGCTTCTTAGCGGGAGGGTCGTCAGATACGCAGTATTTT. Encoded protein: CASSFLAGGSSDTQYF. This chain joins TRBV7-8 and TRBJ2-3; TRBD2 agrees at 11 bases. Germline V gene sequence: CDR1 SGHVS, CDR2 FQNEAQ. After removal of 3 bases from V and 4 bases from J, the junction contained 6 bases not matched to a gene. The CDR3 has 16 residues.

V and J are TRBV15 and TRBJ2-3, with TRBD2 identical over 8 bases. This CDR3 spans 15 amino acids. Trimming removed 6 bases from V and 4 bases from J; junction bases left unmatched: 9. Germline V gene lookup returns CDR1 LNHNV and CDR2 YYDKDF (reference sequence). The CDR3 loop is CATRDPRGGADTQYF. CDR3 DNA: TGTGCCACCAGAGACCCTCGGGGGGGTGCAGATACGCAGTATTTT.

This clonotype showed up just a few times. The chain links TRBV18 to TRBJ1-5, with D possibly TRBD1 on 6 matching bases. Germline-derived CDR1 and CDR2 are KGHSH and LQKENI. Between the trimmed V and J ends, which lost 0 bases and 4 bases, there was a span of 13 bases. CDR3 length: 16 amino acids. CDR3 DNA sequence: TGTGCCAGCTCACCACCGGGTAGGGGGGGGAATCAGCCCCAGCATTTT. This sequence encodes CASSPPGRGGNQPQHF.

This clonotype occurred a few times. The chain carries TRBV5-1 and TRBJ2-3; D may be TRBD2 (7 bases). V dropped 0 bases and J dropped 5 bases, with 13 bases sitting between them. Germline-derived CDR1 and CDR2 are SGHRS and YFSETQ. This CDR3 comprises 15 residues. In DNA, the CDR3 is TGCGCCAGCAGCTTGGCCGGGGGGCCCGAAGATACGCAGTATTTT. Amino acid sequence: CASSLAGGPEDTQYF.

This clonotype turned up a few times. The V call is TRBV30, the J call TRBJ1-6, with a weak D call TRBD1 (5 bases). The V end lost 2 bases, the J end lost 16 bases, and 21 bases lay between the germline ends. Germline V gene sequence: CDR1 GTSNPN, CDR2 SVGIG (reference sequence). CDR3 length: 14 amino acids. This CDR3 reads CAWSSHGSGPNLHF. The DNA for the CDR3 is TGTGCCTGGAGTTCACATGGATCGGGGCCCAATCTCCACTTT.

This clonotype was seen only a few times. The chain combines TRBV27 with TRBJ2-2, with D maybe TRBD2 (5 bases). CDR3 length: 14 amino acids. Trimming removed 6 bases at V and 0 bases at J, with 8 bases between. Germline loops: CDR1 MNHEY, CDR2 SMNVEV (reference sequence). For the CDR3, the DNA is TGTGCCAGCAGGCTACTAGCGAACACCGGGGAGCTGTTTTTT. Its translation is CASRLLANTGELFF.

In this sample, this clonotype turned up a few times. The chain has TRBV10-3 and TRBJ2-2, with 10 bases that match TRBD2. Germline V gene data show CDR1 as ENHRY and CDR2 as SYGVKD. The CDR3 is made up of 16 amino acids. V gave up 2 bases and J gave up 3 bases; unmatched junction bases: 3. For the CDR3, the DNA is TGTGCCATCAGTGAGGAAGCGGGGGGGTACACCGGGGAGCTGTTTTTT. This translates into CAISEEAGGYTGELFF.